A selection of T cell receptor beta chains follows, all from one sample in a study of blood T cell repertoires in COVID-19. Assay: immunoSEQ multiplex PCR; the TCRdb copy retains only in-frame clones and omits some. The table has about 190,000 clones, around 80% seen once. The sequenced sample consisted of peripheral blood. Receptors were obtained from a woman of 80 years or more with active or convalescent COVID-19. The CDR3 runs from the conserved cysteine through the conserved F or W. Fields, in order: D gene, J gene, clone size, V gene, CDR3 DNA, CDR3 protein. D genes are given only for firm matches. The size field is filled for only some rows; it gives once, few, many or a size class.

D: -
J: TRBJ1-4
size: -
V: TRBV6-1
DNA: TGTGCCAGCAGTGAAGACAGGTCCGATGAAAAACTGTTTTTT
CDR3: CASSEDRSDEKLFF

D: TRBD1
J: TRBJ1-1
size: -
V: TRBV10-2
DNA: TGCGCCAGCAGTGGGACAGGGACCATGAACACTGAAGCTTTCTTT
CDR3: CASSGTGTMNTEAFF

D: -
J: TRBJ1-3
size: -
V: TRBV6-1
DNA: TGTGCCAGCAGTGAACTCCACAGGGCTGGAAACACCATATATTTT
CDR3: CASSELHRAGNTIYF

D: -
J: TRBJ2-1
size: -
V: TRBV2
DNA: TGTGCCAGCACGGGCGGGCTGTACAATGAGCAGTTCTTC
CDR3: CASTGGLYNEQFF

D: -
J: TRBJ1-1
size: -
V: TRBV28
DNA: TGTGCCAGCAGCCGATCAGGGACAGAAGCTTTCTTT
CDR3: CASSRSGTEAFF

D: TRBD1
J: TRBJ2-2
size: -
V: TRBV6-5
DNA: TGTGCCAGCAGCCTGGACAGGGGGCGCATCGGGGAGCTGTTTTTT
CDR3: CASSLDRGRIGELFF

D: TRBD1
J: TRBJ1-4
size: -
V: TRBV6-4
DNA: TGTGCCAGCAGTCAGGGGGCCGGGTTTGGAGAAAAACTGTTTTTT
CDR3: CASSQGAGFGEKLFF

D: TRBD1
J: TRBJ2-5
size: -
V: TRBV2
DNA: TGTGCCAGCAGTCCAAGTAGACAGGGGGGGGAGACCCAGTACTTC
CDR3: CASSPSRQGGETQYF

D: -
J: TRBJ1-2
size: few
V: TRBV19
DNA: TGTGCCAGTAGTGACGACGGAGGGATTTATATAAGGGGTGGCTACACCTTC
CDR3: CASSDDGGIYIRGGYTF

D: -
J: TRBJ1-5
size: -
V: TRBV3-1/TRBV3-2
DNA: TGTGCCAGCAGCCATAGACACCCGGAGGATGGCAATCAGCCCCAGCATTTT
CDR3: CASSHRHPEDGNQPQHF

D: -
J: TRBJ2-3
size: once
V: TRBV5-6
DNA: TGTGCCAGCGTCGCTCAGGGCCCAGATACGCAGTATTTT
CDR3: CASVAQGPDTQYF

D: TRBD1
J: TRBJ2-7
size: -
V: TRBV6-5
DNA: TGTGCCAGCAGTTCCGGGACAGTCTTAGAGCAGTACTTC
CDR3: CASSSGTVLEQYF

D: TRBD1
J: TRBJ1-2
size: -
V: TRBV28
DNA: TGTGCCAGCAGTTTTGGACAGGGGGCCCAATCCTCGGGCGGCTACACCTTC
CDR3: CASSFGQGAQSSGGYTF

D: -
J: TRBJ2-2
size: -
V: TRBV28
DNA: TGTGCCAGCAGGGCCACTCTGACAGGCTCTACCGGGGAGCTGTTTTTT
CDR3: CASRATLTGSTGELFF

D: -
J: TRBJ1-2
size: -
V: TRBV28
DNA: TGTGCCAGCCAACAGGGAAACTATGGCTACACCTTC
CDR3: CASQQGNYGYTF

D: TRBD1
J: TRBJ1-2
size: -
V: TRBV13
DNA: TGTGCCAGCAGCCCAACTGCCGGGACAGGGGGCGGCTACACCTTC
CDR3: CASSPTAGTGGGYTF

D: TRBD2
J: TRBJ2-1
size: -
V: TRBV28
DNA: TGTGCCAGCAGGGGGGGAGGGCCCGCCTACAATGAGCAGTTCTTC
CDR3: CASRGGGPAYNEQFF

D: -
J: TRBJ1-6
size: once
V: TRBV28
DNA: TGTGCCAGCGTCCGGATTGCAGCGAATAATTCACCCCTCCACTTT
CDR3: CASVRIAANNSPLHF

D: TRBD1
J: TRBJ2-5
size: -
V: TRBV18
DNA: TGTGCCAGCTCACCAGACAGGGCCTCGGGGGAGACCCAGTACTTC
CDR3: CASSPDRASGETQYF

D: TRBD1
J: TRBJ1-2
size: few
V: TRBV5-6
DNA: TGTGCCAGCAGCTCGTTCACCAGGGGGCAGGTATATGGCTACACCTTC
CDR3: CASSSFTRGQVYGYTF

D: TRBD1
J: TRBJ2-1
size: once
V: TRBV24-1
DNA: TGTGCCACCAGTGAGGACAGGGTTGGGTCCTACAATGAGCAGTTCTTC
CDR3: CATSEDRVGSYNEQFF

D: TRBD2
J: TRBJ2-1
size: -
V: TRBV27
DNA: TGTGCCAGCAGCTACGGACGGGGGGTGAGGAATGAGCAGTTCTTC
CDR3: CASSYGRGVRNEQFF

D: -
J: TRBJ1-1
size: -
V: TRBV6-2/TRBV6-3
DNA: TGTGCCAGCAGCTCACAGGGTTTCAGCACTGAAGCTTTCTTT
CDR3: CASSSQGFSTEAFF

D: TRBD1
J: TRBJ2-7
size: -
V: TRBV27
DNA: TGTGCCAGCAGTTTACAGGGGGACTCCTACGAGCAGTACTTC
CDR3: CASSLQGDSYEQYF

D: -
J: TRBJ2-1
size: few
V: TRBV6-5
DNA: TGTGCCAGCAGCCTGCTAGTACGGATCTACAATGAGCAGTTCTTC
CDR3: CASSLLVRIYNEQFF

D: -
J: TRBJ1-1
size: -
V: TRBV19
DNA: TGTGCCAGTAGTGACGAGGGTACTGCGAACACTGAAGCTTTCTTT
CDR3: CASSDEGTANTEAFF